Following are 32 T cell receptor beta chains from one sample sequenced in a study of blood T cells in healthy people across ages. Sample-barcoded 5' priming and a J-beta primer mix drove a second PCR of 7 to 11 cycles. TCRdb recomputed calls from the 5' RACE reads with MiXCR, one row per CDR3 protein. The table includes about 1.8 million distinct CDR3 sequences, about 50% detected once. Sequencing was done on a sample of blood. These receptors originate from a woman between 40 and 55 years old in good health.

This chain joins TRBV20-1 and TRBJ2-7, with TRBD1 as a possible D gene (6 bases). The CDR3 length is 15 residues. The germline gives CDR1 DFQATT, CDR2 SNEGSKA (reference sequence). V was pared by 2 bases and J by 1 base, with 15 bases between. In nucleotides, the CDR3 is TGCAGTGCTAGACCAACTATACAGGGTTCCTACGAGCAGTACTTC. Its protein product is CSARPTIQGSYEQYF.

This clonotype occurred a few times. The chain couples TRBV13 to TRBJ2-4, with unresolved D. Germline loops: CDR1 PRHDT, CDR2 FYEKMQ (reference sequence). The CDR3 is made up of 14 amino acids. With 4 bases removed from V and 1 base from J, the gap between germline ends came to 8 bases. The CDR3 region has the DNA TGTGCCAGCAGCTCCCAGTGGGCCAAAAACATTCAGTACTTC. As protein: CASSSQWAKNIQYF.

There are a few counts of this clonotype. This may arise from a read error, as a much more abundant clone is one base away. V is TRBV30 and J is TRBJ2-7; D remains ambiguous. V was shortened by 4 bases and J by 0 bases, with 13 bases between the two germline ends. The germline gives CDR1 GTSNPN, CDR2 SVGIG (reference sequence). The CDR3 consists of 14 residues. CDR3 residues: CAWTPRGSSYEQYF. The DNA of the CDR3 is TGTGCCTGGACCCCCCGTGGCAGCTCCTACGAGCAGTACTTC.

J is TRBJ2-3 and V is TRBV7-8; 8 positions match TRBD2. CDR1 SGHVS and CDR2 FQNEAQ come from the germline V gene. V lost 5 bases and J lost 5; bases outside the gene matches: 9. The CDR3 has 15 residues. Here the CDR3 DNA reads TGTGCCAGCAGCCCCTCACGGGGGGGCATAGATACGCAGTATTTT. The encoded protein is CASSPSRGGIDTQYF.

This chain uses TRBV20-1 with TRBJ2-5; D is unresolved. This CDR3 contains 14 residues. Germline V CDR1 and CDR2: DFQATT, SNEGSKA (reference sequence). The V end lost 0 bases, the J end lost 1 base, and 9 bases lay between the germline ends. CDR3 sequence reads: CSARDLPSQETQYF. In DNA, the CDR3 is TGCAGTGCTAGAGATCTCCCAAGCCAAGAGACCCAGTACTTC.

The V and J genes are TRBV20-1 and TRBJ1-4, with a tentative D call TRBD1 (5 bases). Deletions cut 6 bases from V and 3 bases from J, with 8 bases between. The CDR3 spans 12 residues. Per germline, CDR1 DFQATT and CDR2 SNEGSKA (reference sequence). The CDR3: CSAIQANEKLFF. As DNA, the CDR3 is TGCAGTGCGATACAGGCTAATGAAAAACTGTTTTTT.

The CDR3 loop reads CASTPSGNTEAFF. The CDR3 nucleotides read TGTGCCAGCACCCCGTCGGGAAACACTGAAGCTTTCTTT. V gene TRBV7-9 combines with J gene TRBJ1-1, with D hard to call. The V gene's germline CDR1 is SEHNR and CDR2 FQNEAQ (reference sequence). CDR3 length: 13 amino acids. Deletions cut 7 bases from V and 2 bases from J, with 11 bases between.

The gene calls are TRBV14 and TRBJ2-1; 8 bases are a match to TRBD2. Germline values: CDR1 SGHDN, CDR2 FVKESK. V shed 4 bases, J shed 3 bases, and the junction held 5 bases outside the gene matches. The length of the CDR3 is 15 residues. CDR3 DNA: TGTGCCAGCAGCCTCCGACTAGCGAACTACAATGAGCAGTTCTTC. This encodes CASSLRLANYNEQFF. The full variable domain, in which reference TRBV14 and TRBJ2-1 provide the parts outside the CDR3, is EAGVTQFPSHSVIEKGQTVTLRCDPISGHDNLYWYRRVMGKEIKFLLHFVKESKQDESGMPNNRFLAERTGGTYSTLKVQPAELEDSGVYFCASSLRLANYNEQFFGPGTRLTVL.

CDR3 region: CASSQVEGRTEAFF. Here the CDR3 DNA reads TGCGCCAGCAGCCAAGTCGAGGGGCGAACTGAAGCTTTCTTT. J is TRBJ1-1 and V is TRBV4-3, with a tentative D call TRBD1 (5 bases). The CDR3 has 14 amino acids. V lost 1 base and J lost 5, with 11 bases in between. Germline loops: CDR1 LGHNA, CDR2 YSLEER.

In this sample, this clonotype turned up a few times. The chain recombines TRBV28 with TRBJ2-1; D call uncertain. V lost 3 bases and J 5 bases, leaving 17 bases between the germline ends. Germline CDR1 reads MDHEN; CDR2 reads SYDVKM. CDR3 size: 16 residues. CDR3: CASSFLGDFLNNEQFF. CDR3 sequence (DNA): TGTGCCAGCAGTTTTCTCGGAGATTTCTTGAACAATGAGCAGTTCTTC.

The V gene is TRBV7-9, the J gene TRBJ2-7, with a weak D call TRBD1 (6 bases). The length of the CDR3 is 14 residues. V was cut by 8 bases and J by 2 bases, with 16 bases left in between. The V gene's germline CDR1 is SEHNR and CDR2 FQNEAQ (reference sequence). CDR3 sequence reads: CASSRTGMTYEQYF. The CDR3 DNA reads as TGTGCCAGCTCCCGAACAGGGATGACCTACGAGCAGTACTTC.

The chain joins TRBV4-2 to TRBJ2-1, with 11 positions matching TRBD2. Trimming cost V 8 bases and J 9 bases; bases outside gene matches: 6. The germline V gene has CDR1 LGHNA and CDR2 YNFKEQ. The CDR3 loop spans 13 amino acids. CDR3 DNA sequence: TGTGCCAGCCTACTAGCGGGGGTAGGTGAGCAGTTCTTC. Translation: CASLLAGVGEQFF.

The chain uses TRBV9 and TRBJ1-2; D may be TRBD1 (6 bases). The germline CDR1 and CDR2 sequences are SGDLS and YYNGEE. The CDR3 consists of 16 residues. V was cut by 3 bases and J by 2 bases, with 17 bases left in between. CDR3 DNA: TGTGCCAGCAGCGGGGAGGGACACACAGCGAACTATGGCTACACCTTC. Translated, it gives CASSGEGHTANYGYTF.

This clonotype was found once. The chain employs TRBV27 and TRBJ2-7, with D unresolved. Germline loops: CDR1 MNHEY, CDR2 SMNVEV (reference sequence). Trimming took off 6 bases at V and 4 bases at J, with 16 bases between the two ends. CDR3 length: 14 amino acids. CDR3 region: CASRLAQEFYEQYF. DNA of the CDR3: TGTGCCAGCAGATTAGCCCAGGAGTTTTACGAGCAGTACTTC.

This clonotype has more than one count but fewer than ten. The chain has TRBV4-2 and TRBJ1-2, with TRBD1 matching 9 bases. V dropped 3 bases and J dropped 6; count of bases not matched to a gene: 11. The CDR3 extends over 16 amino acids. The germline gives CDR1 LGHNA, CDR2 YNFKEQ. CDR3 amino acids: CASSHIGQGQFHGYTF. The CDR3 DNA reads TGTGCCAGCAGCCATATAGGACAGGGGCAATTTCATGGCTACACCTTC.

This rearrangement joins TRBV16 to TRBJ2-5; D perhaps matches TRBD2 (5 bases). Trimming removed 3 bases from V and 2 bases from J, with 13 bases in between. The CDR3 contains 15 residues. Germline-derived CDR1 and CDR2 are KGHSY and FQNENV. DNA for the CDR3: TGTGCCAGCAGCCATTTGGAGACTAATCAAGAGACCCAGTACTTC. It codes for CASSHLETNQETQYF.

This clonotype turned up a few times. The chain carries TRBV20-1 and TRBJ2-4; D tentatively reads TRBD1 or TRBD2 (5 bases each). The closer fit of TRBJ2-7 to the DNA end suggests the J call may be wrong. CDR1 DFQATT and CDR2 SNEGSKA come from the germline V gene (reference sequence). This CDR3 spans 13 amino acids. The DNA for the CDR3 is TGCAGTGCACCAGGGTCATGGGAGTACGAGCAGTACTTC. Protein sequence: CSAPGSWEYEQYF.

This chain connects TRBV7-9 to TRBJ2-3; a possible D gene is TRBD1 (5 bases). The CDR3 runs 11 residues. Deletions cut 5 bases from V and 14 bases from J, with 14 bases between. Germline V CDR1 and CDR2: SEHNR, FQNEAQ (reference sequence). The CDR3 spells CASSVGLEGYF. The CDR3 DNA reads TGTGCCAGCAGCGTGGGGCTAGAAGGGTATTTT.

The chain is built from TRBV6-5 and TRBJ2-3; D remains ambiguous. V shed 6 bases and J shed 7 bases, with 14 bases lying between them. The CDR3 covers 13 residues. Germline V gene sequence: CDR1 MNHEY, CDR2 SVGAGI. The CDR3 here is CASSISEQHTQYF. The CDR3 region has the DNA TGTGCCAGCAGCATTTCGGAGCAGCATACGCAGTATTTT.

This chain links TRBV29-1 with TRBJ2-3, with TRBD2 identical over 7 bases. Germline CDR1 SQVTM, CDR2 ANQGSEA. V gave up 4 bases and J gave up 0 bases; unmatched junction bases: 7. The CDR3 runs 15 residues. The CDR3: CSVASSGLSTDTQYF. The CDR3 DNA is TGCAGCGTTGCATCTAGCGGCCTTAGCACAGATACGCAGTATTTT.

This rearrangement joins TRBV20-1 to TRBJ2-5; D may correspond to TRBD1 or TRBD2 (5 bases each). Germline V CDR1 and CDR2: DFQATT, SNEGSKA (reference sequence). Trimming took 0 bases from V and 5 from J, leaving 19 bases between them. The CDR3 totals 16 residues. In DNA form, the CDR3 reads TGCAGTGCTAGAGATGGGGGACCGAGCCCGGGGGAGACCCAGTACTTC. Its protein product is CSARDGGPSPGETQYF.

This chain joins TRBV6-1 and TRBJ1-6, with TRBD1 matching 7 bases. The CDR3 length is 17 residues. CDR1 is MNHNS, CDR2 SASEGT, per germline. Trimming took 5 bases from V and 0 from J; bases not matched to a gene: 7. CDR3 sequence (DNA): TGTGCCAGCAGTCCTTGGACAGGAGACTCCTATAATTCACCCCTCCACTTT. Its translation: CASSPWTGDSYNSPLHF.

This chain links TRBV3-1 with TRBJ2-7; D possibly corresponds to TRBD1 (6 bases). The closer fit of TRBJ2-5 to the DNA end suggests the J call may be wrong. Germline CDR1 LGHDT, CDR2 YNNKEL (reference sequence). The CDR3 runs to 13 residues. CDR3 loop: CASSYGDTKTQYF. DNA for the CDR3: TGTGCCAGCAGCTACGGGGACACTAAGACCCAGTACTTC.

The rearrangement joins TRBV4-1 to TRBJ1-4, with no clear D. Trimming stripped 4 bases from V and 3 bases from J, with 12 bases between. Germline V gene data show CDR1 as MGHRA and CDR2 as YSYEKL. The CDR3 loop spans 15 amino acids. CDR3 coding DNA: TGCGCCAGCAGCCCGTTAACGCGGTCTAATGAAAAACTGTTTTTT. This gives the protein CASSPLTRSNEKLFF.

The chain joins TRBV9 to TRBJ2-7; a weak D match, TRBD1 (6 bases). Germline V CDR1 and CDR2: SGDLS, YYNGEE. Trimming pared 4 bases from V and 0 bases from J, leaving 14 bases between. CDR3 length equals 15 residues. As DNA, the CDR3 is TGTGCCAGCAGCCCATCGACAGGAAACTCCTACGAGCAGTACTTC. Protein product: CASSPSTGNSYEQYF.

The rearrangement links TRBV6-2 or TRBV6-3 to TRBJ1-5, with 10 bases that match TRBD1. Germline CDR1 MNHEY, CDR2 SVGEGT. There are 18 residues in the CDR3. V lost 3 bases, J lost 6 bases, and 14 bases stayed unmatched. CDR3 DNA sequence: TGTGCCAGCAGTTATCCTCGTGGGGACAGGGGTAGTCGTCAGCCCCAGCATTTT. Translating gives CASSYPRGDRGSRQPQHF.

This chain links TRBV7-6 with TRBJ2-7, with a possible D match to TRBD2 (6 bases). The V end was cut by 2 bases, the J end by 4 bases, with 24 bases between. Germline CDR1 reads SGHVS; CDR2 reads FNYEAQ. The CDR3 spans 18 residues. In DNA form, the CDR3 reads TGTGCCAGCAGCTTATTCTCCCCCAAGGAGGGAAGGAGGTACGAGCAGTACTTC. Protein: CASSLFSPKEGRRYEQYF.

The chain links TRBV29-1 to TRBJ2-4; D is unresolved. Germline CDR1 SQVTM, CDR2 ANQGSEA. Trimming removed 6 bases at V and 13 bases at J, with 28 bases between. The CDR3 is 15 amino acids. The CDR3 DNA sequence: TGCAGCGTAAAACAAGGCGACCTGGGTTTCTACAAGCAGTACTTC. Amino acid sequence: CSVKQGDLGFYKQYF.

The chain has TRBV4-3 and TRBJ1-2; D remains unclear. The ends were cut back, 1 base at V and 4 bases at J, with 10 bases in the middle. This CDR3 comprises 14 residues. Germline V gene sequence: CDR1 LGHNA, CDR2 YSLEER. The CDR3 loop is CASSQGYFGYGYTF. DNA of the CDR3: TGCGCCAGCAGCCAAGGCTATTTTGGCTATGGCTACACCTTC.

This clonotype was seen a handful of times. V gene TRBV4-3 combines with J gene TRBJ2-3, with TRBD1 as a possible D gene (5 bases). The V gene's germline CDR1 is LGHNA and CDR2 YSLEER. The CDR3 length is 15 residues. V lost 4 bases and J 5 bases, leaving 16 bases between the germline ends. CDR3 in DNA: TGCGCCAGCAGCCGAGAGACAGTCGGACAAGATACGCAGTATTTT. Its protein is CASSRETVGQDTQYF.

This clonotype was detected a few times. The limits of the CDR3 on the DNA are not certain, so only TCRdb's listed CDR3 is given. The genes are TRBV4-2 and TRBJ2-1; the DNA was not used to check the table's D call, TRBD2. Termini included, the CDR3 measures 18 amino acids. Germline-derived CDR1 and CDR2 are LGHNA and YNFKEQ. Here the CDR3 reads CACSQDSFGGGARNEQFF.

This sequence joins TRBV20-1 and TRBJ1-5; D is possibly TRBD1 (6 bases). V dropped 3 bases and J dropped 0 bases, with 9 bases sitting between them. This CDR3 contains 14 residues. Germline V gene data show CDR1 as DFQATT and CDR2 as SNEGSKA (reference sequence). CDR3 bases: TGCAGTGCTAGCCCGGGACATAGCAATCAGCCCCAGCATTTT. This encodes CSASPGHSNQPQHF.